This T cell receptor (beta chain) comes out of a study of blood T cell repertoires in COVID-19. Overall study: Spain, Italy and the United States supplied samples that represented acute and convalescent COVID-19. The analysed material was cDNA or gDNA that came from T cells, B-cell-depleted T cells, or PBMCs.

Authors' data handling: The assay estimated nucleated cells by amplifying reference gene primers. The protocol was immunoSEQ multiplex PCR, while the TCRdb copy is restricted to in-frame clones and leaves out a portion. The DNA was the basis for D and trimming; V, J and clone size are from that table. The sample carries roughly 300,000 clones, approximately 90% recorded once. The CDR3 has 13 residues. V was clipped by 5 bases and J by 1 base, with 10 bases between them. Per germline, CDR1 SQVTM and CDR2 ANQGSEA. During active infection, Seattle patients enrolled and were then monitored through disease.

V gene TRBV29-1 combines with J gene TRBJ2-3; possible D gene TRBD2, 6 bases. The receptor was derived from a young woman with COVID-19, enrolled during active disease. Sequencing was carried out using peripheral blood. CDR3 bases: TGCAGCGTTAACGGGGGAGGCACAGATACGCAGTATTTT. Protein product: CSVNGGGTDTQYF.